This record looks at one T cell receptor (beta chain) sequence and its context. This sample is drawn from a study of blood T cell repertoires in COVID-19. Generated by immunoSEQ multiplex PCR, the TCRdb table keeps only in-frame clones and is missing some. The sample contains over 350,000 clones, approximately 91% of which appear only once. The CDR3 is 15 residues long. The germline gives CDR1 MNHNY, CDR2 SVGAGI (reference sequence). The V segment lost 6 bases and the J segment 7 bases; nucleotides outside the gene matches: 10. Input material: PBMCs or T cells enriched from blood (not recorded which). The TCR sequence derives from a woman between 40 and 50 years old who had been exposed to COVID-19. This chain connects TRBV6-6 to TRBJ2-7; 12 bases are a match to TRBD2. In DNA form, the CDR3 reads TGTGCCAGCAGAAGACTAGCGGGGGCCGTAGATGAGCAGTACTTC. As protein: CASRRLAGAVDEQYF.